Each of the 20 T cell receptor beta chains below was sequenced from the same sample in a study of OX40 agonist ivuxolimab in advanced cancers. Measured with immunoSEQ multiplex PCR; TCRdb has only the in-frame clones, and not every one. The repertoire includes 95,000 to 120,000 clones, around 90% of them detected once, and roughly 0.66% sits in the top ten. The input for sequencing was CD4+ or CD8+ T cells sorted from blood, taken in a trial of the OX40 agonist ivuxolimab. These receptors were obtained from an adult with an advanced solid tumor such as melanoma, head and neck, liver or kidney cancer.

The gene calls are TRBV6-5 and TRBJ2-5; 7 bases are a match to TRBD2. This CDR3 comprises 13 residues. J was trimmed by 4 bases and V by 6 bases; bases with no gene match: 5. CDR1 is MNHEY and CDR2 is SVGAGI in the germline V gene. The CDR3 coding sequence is TGTGCCAGCAGGGGGACTACGTCAGAGACCCAGTACTTC. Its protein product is CASRGTTSETQYF.

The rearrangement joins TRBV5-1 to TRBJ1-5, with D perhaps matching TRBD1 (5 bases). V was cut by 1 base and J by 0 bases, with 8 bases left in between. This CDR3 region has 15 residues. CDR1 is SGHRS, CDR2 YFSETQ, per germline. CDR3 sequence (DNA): TGCGCCAGCAGCTTGTCAGGGACTAGCAATCAGCCCCAGCATTTT. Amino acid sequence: CASSLSGTSNQPQHF.

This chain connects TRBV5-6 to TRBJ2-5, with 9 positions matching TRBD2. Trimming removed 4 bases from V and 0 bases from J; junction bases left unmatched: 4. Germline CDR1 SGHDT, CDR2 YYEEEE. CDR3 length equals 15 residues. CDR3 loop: CASSPAGGYQETQYF. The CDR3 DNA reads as TGTGCCAGCAGCCCAGCGGGAGGTTACCAAGAGACCCAGTACTTC. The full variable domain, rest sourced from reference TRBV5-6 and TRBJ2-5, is DAGVTQSPTHLIKTRGQQVTLRCSPKSGHDTVSWYQQALGQGPQFIFQYYEEEERQRGNFPDRFSGHQFPNYSSELNVNALLLGDSALYLCASSPAGGYQETQYFGPGTRLLVL.

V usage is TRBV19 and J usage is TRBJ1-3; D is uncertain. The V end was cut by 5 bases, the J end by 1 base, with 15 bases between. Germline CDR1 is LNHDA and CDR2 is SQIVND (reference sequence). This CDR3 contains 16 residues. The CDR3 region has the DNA TGTGCCAGTAGTGTCACGTCAGGATTGTCTGGAAACACCATATATTTT. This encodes CASSVTSGLSGNTIYF.

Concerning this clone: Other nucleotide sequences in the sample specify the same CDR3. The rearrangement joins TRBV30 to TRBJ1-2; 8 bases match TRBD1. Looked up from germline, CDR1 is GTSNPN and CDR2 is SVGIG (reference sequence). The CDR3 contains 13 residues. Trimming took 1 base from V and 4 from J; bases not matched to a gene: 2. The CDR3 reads CAWSATGVYGYTF. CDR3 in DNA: TGTGCCTGGAGTGCGACAGGGGTCTATGGCTACACCTTC.

CDR3 coding DNA: TGTGCCAGCAGTTACTCACAGGGCCAAGAGACCCAGTACTTC. Its protein product is CASSYSQGQETQYF. This chain joins TRBV6-6 and TRBJ2-5, with D perhaps matching TRBD1 (6 bases). CDR3 length equals 14 residues. Germline V gene lookup returns CDR1 MNHNY and CDR2 SVGAGI (reference sequence). The ends were cut back, 0 bases at V and 1 base at J, with 6 bases in the middle.

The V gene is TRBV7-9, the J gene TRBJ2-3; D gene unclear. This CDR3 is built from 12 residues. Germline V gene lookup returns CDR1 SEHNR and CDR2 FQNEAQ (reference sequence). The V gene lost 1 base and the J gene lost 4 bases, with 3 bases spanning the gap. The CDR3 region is CASSLVADTQYF. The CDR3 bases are TGTGCCAGCAGCTTAGTTGCAGATACGCAGTATTTT.

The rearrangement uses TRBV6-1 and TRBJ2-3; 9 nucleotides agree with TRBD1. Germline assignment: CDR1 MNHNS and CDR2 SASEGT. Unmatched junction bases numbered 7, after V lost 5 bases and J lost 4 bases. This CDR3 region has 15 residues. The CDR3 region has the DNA TGTGCCAGCAGTCCCGGGACAGGGTCCCCAGATACGCAGTATTTT. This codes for CASSPGTGSPDTQYF.

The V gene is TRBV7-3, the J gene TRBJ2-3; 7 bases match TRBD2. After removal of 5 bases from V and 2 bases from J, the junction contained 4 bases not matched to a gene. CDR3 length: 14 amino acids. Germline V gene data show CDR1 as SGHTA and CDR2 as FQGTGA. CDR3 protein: CASSQGLSTDTQYF. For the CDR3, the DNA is TGTGCCAGCAGCCAGGGACTATCCACAGATACGCAGTATTTT.

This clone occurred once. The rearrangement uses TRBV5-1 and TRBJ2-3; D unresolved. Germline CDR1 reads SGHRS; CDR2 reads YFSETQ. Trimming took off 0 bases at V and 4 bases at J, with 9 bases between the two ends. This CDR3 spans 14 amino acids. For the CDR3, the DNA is TGCGCCAGCAGCTTGGGGCTGCCCGCAGATACGCAGTATTTT. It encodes CASSLGLPADTQYF.

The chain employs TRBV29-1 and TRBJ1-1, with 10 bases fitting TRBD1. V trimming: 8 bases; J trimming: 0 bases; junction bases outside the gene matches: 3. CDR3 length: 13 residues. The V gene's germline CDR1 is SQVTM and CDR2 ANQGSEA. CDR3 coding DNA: TGCAGCACTGACAGGGGGCTGAACACTGAAGCTTTCTTT. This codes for CSTDRGLNTEAFF.

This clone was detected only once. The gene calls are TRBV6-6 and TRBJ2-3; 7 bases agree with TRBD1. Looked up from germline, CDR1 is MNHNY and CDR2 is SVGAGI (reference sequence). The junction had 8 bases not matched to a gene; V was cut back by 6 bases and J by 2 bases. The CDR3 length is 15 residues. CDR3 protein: CASSARGQYTDTQYF. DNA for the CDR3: TGTGCCAGCAGCGCTAGGGGACAGTACACAGATACGCAGTATTTT.

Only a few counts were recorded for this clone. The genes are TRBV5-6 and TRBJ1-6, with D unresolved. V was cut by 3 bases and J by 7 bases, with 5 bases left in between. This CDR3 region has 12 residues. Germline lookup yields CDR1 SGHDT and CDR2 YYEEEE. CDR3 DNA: TGTGCCAGCAGCTCGCGCAATTCACCCCTCCACTTT. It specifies CASSSRNSPLHF.

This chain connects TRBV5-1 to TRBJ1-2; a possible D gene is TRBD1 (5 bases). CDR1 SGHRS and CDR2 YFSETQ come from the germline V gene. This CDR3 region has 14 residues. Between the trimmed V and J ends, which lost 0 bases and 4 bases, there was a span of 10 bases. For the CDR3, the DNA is TGCGCCAGCAGCTTGGCCAGGGCGTCCTATGGCTACACCTTC. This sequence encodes CASSLARASYGYTF. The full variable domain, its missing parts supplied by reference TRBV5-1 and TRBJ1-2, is KAGVTQTPRYLIKTRGQQVTLSCSPISGHRSVSWYQQTPGQGLQFLFEYFSETQRNKGNFPGRFSGRQFSNSRSEMNVSTLELGDSALYLCASSLARASYGYTFGSGTRLTVV.

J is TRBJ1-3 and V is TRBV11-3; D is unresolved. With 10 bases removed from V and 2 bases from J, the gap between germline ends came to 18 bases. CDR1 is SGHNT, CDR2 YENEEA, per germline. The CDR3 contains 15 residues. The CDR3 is CAIPRRARAGNTIYF. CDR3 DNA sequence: TGTGCCATTCCCAGAAGGGCTAGGGCTGGAAACACCATATATTTT.

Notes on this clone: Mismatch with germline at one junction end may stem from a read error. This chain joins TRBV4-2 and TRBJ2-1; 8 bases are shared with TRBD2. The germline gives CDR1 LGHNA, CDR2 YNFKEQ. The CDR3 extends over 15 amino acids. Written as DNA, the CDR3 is TGTGCCAGCAGCCCTCCTTCGGGGGGGTCTGGGAATGCGGTCTTC. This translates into CASSPPSGGSGNAVF.

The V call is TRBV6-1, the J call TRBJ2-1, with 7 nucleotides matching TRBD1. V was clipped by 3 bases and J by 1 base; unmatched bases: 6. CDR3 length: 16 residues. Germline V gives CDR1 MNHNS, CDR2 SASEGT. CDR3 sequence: CASSDPSRGSYNEQFF. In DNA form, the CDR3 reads TGTGCCAGCAGTGACCCTTCCAGGGGGTCCTACAATGAGCAGTTCTTC.

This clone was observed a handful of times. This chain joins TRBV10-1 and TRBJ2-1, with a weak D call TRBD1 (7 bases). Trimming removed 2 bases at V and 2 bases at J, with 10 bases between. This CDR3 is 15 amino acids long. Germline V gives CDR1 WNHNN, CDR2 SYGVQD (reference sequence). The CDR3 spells CASSEGGTAYNEQFF. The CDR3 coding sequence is TGCGCCAGCAGTGAGGGGGGGACAGCCTACAATGAGCAGTTCTTC.

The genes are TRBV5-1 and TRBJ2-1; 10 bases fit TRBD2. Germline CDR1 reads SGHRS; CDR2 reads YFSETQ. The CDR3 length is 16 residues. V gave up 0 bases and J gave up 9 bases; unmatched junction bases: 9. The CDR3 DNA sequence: TGCGCCAGCAGCTTGGCCGGGCTAGCGGGGGCCAGTGAGCAGTTCTTC. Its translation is CASSLAGLAGASEQFF.

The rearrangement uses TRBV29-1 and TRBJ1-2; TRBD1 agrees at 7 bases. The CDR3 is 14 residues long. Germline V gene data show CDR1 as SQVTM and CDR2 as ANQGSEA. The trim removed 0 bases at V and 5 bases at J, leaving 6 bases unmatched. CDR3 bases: TGCAGCGTTGAAGAGAGAGGGGGCGAGTATGGCTACACCTTC. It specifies CSVEERGGEYGYTF.